The 14 T cell receptor beta chains below all came from one sample that was sequenced in a study of persistence of HIV-infected CD4 T cells. The libraries were made with immunoSEQ version 4 in survey mode. The data were produced by immunoSEQ multiplex PCR, yet TCRdb's version contains in-frame clones alone and is incomplete. The data show under 40,000 clones, with roughly 70% seen just once and 1.4% held by the top ten. Antigen specificity for these receptors is unknown. An overlapping HIV-1 Gag peptide pool stimulated these cells at 0.95 to 1 ug/peptide/mL. Sorting selected CD4+ T cells upregulating both CD40 ligand and CD69. The sequencing here drew on CD4+ T cells sorted from PBMCs after 18-hour stimulation, taken from a patient who received antiretroviral therapy. The receptor set was obtained from an adult man with HIV who was CMV-seropositive.

The chain employs TRBV6-5 and TRBJ1-4, with 8 bases that match TRBD1. Germline V gene data show CDR1 as MNHEY and CDR2 as SVGAGI. The CDR3 spans 15 residues. J gave up 8 bases and V 6 bases, and 11 bases lay outside the gene matches. The CDR3 spells CASRGEAGGREKLFF. CDR3 DNA: TGTGCCAGCAGAGGGGAGGCAGGGGGCCGGGAAAAACTGTTTTTT.

The CDR3 sequence: CASSPRLGSTNEKLFF. CDR3 in DNA: TGTGCCAGCAGCCCTAGGCTGGGGTCAACTAATGAAAAACTGTTTTTT. V and J are TRBV7-2 and TRBJ1-4; D unresolved. Germline CDR1 SGHTA, CDR2 FQGNSA. CDR3 length: 16 residues. V was cut by 5 bases and J by 0 bases, with 13 bases left in between.

The chain joins TRBV5-4 to TRBJ2-1, with D unresolved. Germline CDR1 SGHNT, CDR2 YYREEE (reference sequence). V lost 6 bases to trimming and J lost 5 bases, with 9 bases between them. The CDR3 loop spans 12 amino acids. The CDR3 sequence is CASTLGDNEQFF. CDR3 nucleotides: TGTGCCAGCACCCTTGGGGACAATGAGCAGTTCTTC.

The rearrangement links TRBV6-5 to TRBJ1-1; unclear D gene. Trimming left V 6 bases short and J 10 bases short, with 15 bases between. The CDR3 length is 12 residues. Germline V gene sequence: CDR1 MNHEY, CDR2 SVGAGI. As DNA, the CDR3 is TGTGCCAGCAGGTCCCACCCGGGAGGAGCTTTCTTT. This gives the protein CASRSHPGGAFF.

The chain uses TRBV5-1 and TRBJ1-3; D possibly corresponds to TRBD1 (6 bases). CDR1 is SGHRS, CDR2 YFSETQ, per germline. This CDR3 spans 14 amino acids. Trimming left V 3 bases short and J 3 bases short, with 10 bases between. CDR3 coding DNA: TGCGCCAGCAGCTGGGACAATCGTGGAAACACCATATATTTT. Amino acids: CASSWDNRGNTIYF.

This chain joins TRBV4-1 and TRBJ1-2, with 8 bases aligning to TRBD1. Germline values: CDR1 MGHRA, CDR2 YSYEKL. The V segment lost 1 base and the J segment 7 bases; nucleotides outside the gene matches: 11. The CDR3 covers 16 residues. CDR3: CASSQADRAEDGGYTF. The CDR3 DNA follows: TGCGCCAGCAGCCAAGCGGACAGGGCCGAGGATGGTGGCTACACCTTC.

The V gene is TRBV9, the J gene TRBJ1-6; no reliable D call. The germline CDR1 and CDR2 sequences are SGDLS and YYNGEE. The germline V and J ends were trimmed by 4 bases and 7 bases, with 9 bases remaining between them. This CDR3 has 13 residues. The CDR3 DNA is TGTGCCAGCAGCCTAAAGGGAAATTCACCCCTCCACTTT. Its translation is CASSLKGNSPLHF.

CDR3 coding DNA: TGTGCCAGCAGCTCCCAGGAAGTAGCCAAAAACATTCAGTACTTC. Translated: CASSSQEVAKNIQYF. This chain joins TRBV7-9 and TRBJ2-4; no clear D gene. The CDR3 covers 15 residues. Trimming removed 4 bases from V and 0 bases from J, with 10 bases in between. Germline V lookup: CDR1 SEHNR, CDR2 FQNEAQ (reference sequence).

The chain is built from TRBV2 and TRBJ1-5; D remains unclear. Germline assignment: CDR1 SNHLY and CDR2 FYNNEI. The ends were cut back, 5 bases at V and 3 bases at J, with 11 bases in the middle. The CDR3 has 14 residues. The CDR3 nucleotides read TGTGCCAGCAGTAAGGACGGTCACAATCAGCCCCAGCATTTT. Translation: CASSKDGHNQPQHF.

The chain is built from TRBV5-6 and TRBJ2-3; no clear D gene. This CDR3 has 14 amino acids. V dropped 3 bases and J dropped 0 bases, with 8 bases sitting between them. Germline CDR1 and CDR2: SGHDT and YYEEEE. The CDR3 DNA is TGTGCCAGCAGCTGGTTATCTAGCACAGATACGCAGTATTTT. Residues: CASSWLSSTDTQYF.

The chain carries TRBV7-9 and TRBJ1-6; 9 bases are shared with TRBD1. The CDR3 is 15 residues long. The J segment lost 9 bases and the V segment lost 4 bases, leaving 7 bases of the junction unmatched. Germline V gene lookup returns CDR1 SEHNR and CDR2 FQNEAQ (reference sequence). CDR3 DNA sequence: TGTGCCAGCAGCTCGATGGGACAGGGAGGTTCACCCCTCCACTTT. Encoded protein: CASSSMGQGGSPLHF.

The gene calls are TRBV5-1 and TRBJ2-2; D gene uncertain. The CDR3 extends over 13 amino acids. V shed 2 bases and J shed 3 bases, with 5 bases lying between them. Germline assignment: CDR1 SGHRS and CDR2 YFSETQ. CDR3 region: CASSFVDTGELFF. In DNA form, the CDR3 reads TGCGCCAGCAGCTTCGTCGACACCGGGGAGCTGTTTTTT.

As DNA, the CDR3 is TGCGCCAGCAGCGATCGGACCCGCGAGACAGATACGCAGTATTTT. Amino acid sequence: CASSDRTRETDTQYF. The chain is built from TRBV4-1 and TRBJ2-3; D is unclear. The ends were cut back, 5 bases at V and 3 bases at J, with 15 bases in the middle. The CDR3 length is 15 residues. CDR1 is MGHRA and CDR2 is YSYEKL in the germline V gene.

This clone appeared a single time. The rearrangement joins TRBV18 to TRBJ2-1, with 8 nucleotides matching TRBD2. After removal of 3 bases from V and 6 bases from J, the junction contained 10 bases not matched to a gene. The CDR3 is made up of 16 amino acids. The germline V gene has CDR1 KGHSH and CDR2 LQKENI. The CDR3 DNA reads TGTGCCAGCTCACCCCTCTTAGCGGGAACGGGCAATGAGCAGTTCTTC. Its protein product is CASSPLLAGTGNEQFF.